This is a list of T cell receptor beta chains from one sample in a study of tissue T cells after allogeneic stem cell transplantation. Generated by immunoSEQ multiplex PCR, the TCRdb table keeps only in-frame clones and is missing some. The sample includes some 500 clones, almost 60% of them seen just once. Sequencing was performed on spleen tissue, taken at autopsy. All receptors derive from a female patient between 40 and 75 years old with steroid-refractory graft-versus-host disease after an allogeneic stem cell transplant. The graft donor may have given rise to some T cells. Each CDR3 is given with its conserved first and last residue. The D gene is left open where the match is weak. Size is omitted from some rows. Given values are once, few, many or a class for expanded clones.

v_gene	d_gene	j_gene	len	abundance	CDR3aa	CDR3nt
TRBV6-5	TRBD1	TRBJ1-4	14	.	CASKTGGANEKLFF	TGTGCCAGCAAAACAGGGGGTGCTAATGAAAAACTGTTTTTT
TRBV10-3	.	TRBJ2-3	14	few	CAISESGQLDTQYF	TGTGCCATCAGTGAGTCGGGTCAGTTAGATACGCAGTATTTT
TRBV12-3/TRBV12-4	.	TRBJ2-1	13	.	CASSLVGGDEQFF	TGTGCCAGCAGTTTAGTCGGAGGGGATGAGCAGTTCTTC
TRBV5-5	.	TRBJ1-5	15	.	CASSLVGVPGQPQHF	TGTGCCAGCAGCTTGGTAGGAGTCCCGGGGCAGCCCCAGCATTTT
TRBV2	.	TRBJ2-1	13	.	CASTKWAYNEQFF	TGTGCCAGCACCAAGTGGGCCTACAATGAGCAGTTCTTC
TRBV5-1	TRBD1	TRBJ1-1	13	.	CASSPGGRTEAFF	TGCGCCAGCAGCCCAGGGGGCCGGACTGAAGCTTTCTTT
TRBV6-2/TRBV6-3	.	TRBJ1-2	12	.	CASSLGHYGYTF	TGTGCCAGCAGTTTGGGCCACTATGGCTACACCTTC
TRBV6-1	TRBD2	TRBJ2-3	14	.	CASREAGQTDTQYF	TGTGCCAGCAGGGAAGCGGGGCAAACAGATACGCAGTATTTT
TRBV9	TRBD2	TRBJ2-1	17	.	CASSVLAGARLRNEQFF	TGTGCCAGCAGCGTTTTAGCGGGAGCGAGGCTACGCAATGAGCAGTTCTTC
TRBV5-6	.	TRBJ1-4	15	.	CASSLFFDRDEKLFF	TGTGCCAGCAGCTTGTTTTTCGACAGAGATGAAAAACTGTTTTTT
TRBV24-1	.	TRBJ2-6	17	.	CATGTSATFSGANVLTF	TGTGCCACCGGGACTTCAGCAACCTTCTCTGGGGCCAACGTCCTGACTTTC
TRBV7-7	.	TRBJ2-1	14	.	CASSLADLGDEQFF	TGTGCTAGCAGCTTAGCAGACCTGGGTGATGAGCAGTTCTTC
TRBV5-8	.	TRBJ2-6	13	.	CASVWSGANVLTF	TGTGCCAGCGTTTGGTCGGGGGCCAACGTCCTGACTTTC
TRBV15	.	TRBJ1-6	15	few	CATSRVQGDNSPLHF	TGTGCCACCAGCAGAGTACAGGGCGATAATTCACCCCTCCACTTT
TRBV28	.	TRBJ1-1	14	.	CASSARLFGTEAFF	TGTGCCAGCAGTGCCAGGCTATTCGGCACTGAAGCTTTCTTT
TRBV21-1	.	TRBJ1-1	12	.	CARGTGICEAFF	TGTGCCAGGGGGACAGGGATATGTGAAGCTTTCTTT